The 25 T cell receptor beta chains given below trace back to one sample, sequenced in a study of blood T cell repertoires in COVID-19. The data were produced by immunoSEQ multiplex PCR, yet TCRdb's version contains in-frame clones alone and is incomplete. The repertoire consists of 40,000 or so clones, with approximately 85% occurring once and the leading ten covering roughly 38%. The specimen sequenced was peripheral blood. The receptor source for this set is a man aged 40-49 years with active or convalescent COVID-19.

The chain uses TRBV27 and TRBJ2-3; 8 bases map to TRBD2. CDR1 is MNHEY and CDR2 is SMNVEV in the germline V gene (reference sequence). The CDR3 length is 16 residues. The V segment lost 3 bases and the J segment 4 bases; nucleotides outside the gene matches: 9. The CDR3 region has the DNA TGTGCCAGCAGTTTTTATGTCGGGAGGGGCGCAGATACGCAGTATTTT. The encoded protein is CASSFYVGRGADTQYF.

The rearrangement uses TRBV4-2 and TRBJ1-5; D not resolved. The V gene's germline CDR1 is LGHNA and CDR2 YNFKEQ. Between the trimmed V and J ends, which lost 0 bases and 0 bases, there was a span of 9 bases. The CDR3 has 16 residues. CDR3 in amino acids: CASSQDRPGSNQPQHF. As DNA, the CDR3 is TGTGCCAGCAGCCAAGACAGGCCAGGTAGCAATCAGCCCCAGCATTTT.

The chain combines TRBV9 with TRBJ2-2, with TRBD1 as a possible D gene (5 bases). The CDR3 is 15 amino acids. V lost 7 bases to trimming and J lost 0 bases, with 13 bases between them. Germline V gene sequence: CDR1 SGDLS, CDR2 YYNGEE. The CDR3 DNA reads as TGTGCCAGCTCTCCGAGACAGACGAACACCGGGGAGCTGTTTTTT. Its translation is CASSPRQTNTGELFF.

The chain couples TRBV30 to TRBJ2-7; TRBD2 matches at 11 bases. CDR3 size: 13 residues. With V trimmed by 4 bases and J by 8 bases, 7 bases remained unmatched. Germline V CDR1 and CDR2: GTSNPN, SVGIG (reference sequence). Written as DNA, the CDR3 is TGTGCCTGGACCCTAGCGGGGGGCTCCAAGCAGTACTTC. It is translated as CAWTLAGGSKQYF.

The chain employs TRBV3-1 (or the pseudogene TRBV3-2) and TRBJ1-4, with 7 bases fitting TRBD1. Per germline, CDR1 LGHDT and CDR2 YNNKEL (reference sequence). The V gene end was trimmed by 6 bases and the J gene end by 0 bases; junction bases not matched to a gene: 10. The CDR3 sequence is 17 residues long. The CDR3 sequence: CASSEIDRAATNEKLFF. The CDR3 DNA follows: TGTGCCAGCAGTGAGATCGACAGGGCTGCAACTAATGAAAAACTGTTTTTT.

The CDR3 DNA reads TGTGCCAGCAATCTTAATAATCAGCCCCAGCATTTT. It translates to CASNLNNQPQHF. The rearrangement uses TRBV28 and TRBJ1-5; unclear D gene. This CDR3 region has 12 residues. The V gene lost 7 bases and the J gene lost 4 bases, with 8 bases spanning the gap. Per germline, CDR1 MDHEN and CDR2 SYDVKM.

V and J are TRBV19 and TRBJ2-7; perhaps TRBD2 as D (6 bases). The V gene's germline CDR1 is LNHDA and CDR2 SQIVND (reference sequence). V was cut by 5 bases and J by 6 bases, with 20 bases left in between. This CDR3 has 15 amino acids. CDR3 amino acids: CASSPGSGRNPEQYF. In nucleotides, the CDR3 is TGTGCCAGTAGTCCCGGGAGCGGACGAAACCCCGAGCAGTACTTC. The full variable domain, rest sourced from reference TRBV19 and TRBJ2-7, is DGGITQSPKYLFRKEGQNVTLSCEQNLNHDAMYWYRQDPGQGLRLIYYSQIVNDFQKGDIAEGYSVSREKKESFPLTVTSAQKNPTAFYLCASSPGSGRNPEQYFGPGTRLTVT.

This chain connects TRBV5-1 to TRBJ2-1; TRBD2 is a possible D gene (5 bases). The CDR3 has 13 amino acids. The germline V gene has CDR1 SGHRS and CDR2 YFSETQ. V was cut by 2 bases and J by 5 bases, with 8 bases left in between. CDR3 sequence (DNA): TGCGCCAGCAGCTTCGAGGGTGACAATGAGCAGTTCTTC. Translating gives CASSFEGDNEQFF.

The genes are TRBV3-1 (or the pseudogene TRBV3-2) and TRBJ1-6; TRBD1 agrees at 7 bases. The trim removed 1 base at V and 3 bases at J, leaving 6 bases unmatched. The CDR3 is 17 amino acids. Germline V gene sequence: CDR1 LGHDT, CDR2 YNNKEL (reference sequence). The CDR3: CASSQVGTGDYNSPLHF. The DNA of the CDR3 is TGTGCCAGCAGCCAAGTTGGAACAGGGGACTATAATTCACCCCTCCACTTT.

This clone has a handful of counts. The chain's CDR3 is CASSTEGGPTDTQYF. The CDR3 coding sequence is TGTGCCAGTAGTACGGAAGGGGGACCCACAGATACGCAGTATTTT. The J gene is TRBJ2-3, the V gene TRBV19; a weak D match, TRBD1 (6 bases). Trimming pared 4 bases from V and 2 bases from J, leaving 13 bases between. Per germline, CDR1 LNHDA and CDR2 SQIVND (reference sequence). The CDR3 consists of 15 residues.

The chain combines TRBV7-9 with TRBJ2-1, with 12 bases that match TRBD2. The CDR3 sequence is 17 residues long. Germline V CDR1 and CDR2: SEHNR, FQNEAQ (reference sequence). With 4 bases clipped from V and 0 bases from J, the junction kept 4 bases outside the gene matches. The CDR3 here is CASSSGLAGSSYNEQFF. The CDR3 DNA follows: TGTGCCAGCAGCTCGGGACTAGCGGGTAGCTCCTACAATGAGCAGTTCTTC.

V and J are TRBV11-2 and TRBJ2-7; D possibly corresponds to TRBD2 (6 bases). CDR1 SGHAT and CDR2 FQNNGV come from the germline V gene. V was cut by 0 bases and J by 5 bases, with 14 bases left in between. The CDR3 spans 15 residues. CDR3 in DNA: TGTGCCAGCAGCTTAGAACTAGCAGGGCGGGACGAGCAGTACTTC. It encodes CASSLELAGRDEQYF.

This chain links TRBV5-1 with TRBJ2-1, with a possible D match to TRBD1 (6 bases). The germline V gene has CDR1 SGHRS and CDR2 YFSETQ. V was trimmed by 5 bases and J by 8 bases, leaving 11 bases between them. The CDR3 runs 12 residues. The CDR3 reads CASSIQGDEQFF. Here the CDR3 DNA reads TGCGCCAGCAGTATACAGGGTGATGAGCAGTTCTTC.

The count of this clone is one. The chain has TRBV6-1 and TRBJ2-3; 13 nucleotides match TRBD2. Germline CDR1 is MNHNS and CDR2 is SASEGT. This CDR3 spans 16 amino acids. V gave up 2 bases and J gave up 4 bases; unmatched junction bases: 3. The CDR3 here is CASSEILAGGADTQYF. The CDR3 DNA follows: TGTGCCAGCAGTGAAATACTAGCGGGAGGGGCAGATACGCAGTATTTT.

The V gene is TRBV7-3, the J gene TRBJ2-1, with 12 bases lining up with TRBD2. Germline CDR1 reads SGHTA; CDR2 reads FQGTGA. This CDR3 is 17 amino acids long. The V and J ends lost 1 base and 10 bases, in that order; junction bases with no gene match: 11. DNA of the CDR3: TGTGCCAGCAGCTTAAGCTCGACTAGCGGGAGAGCCAGCGAGCAGTTCTTC. It translates to CASSLSSTSGRASEQFF.

This chain joins TRBV18 and TRBJ2-7; 12 bases are shared with TRBD1. The junction had 16 bases not matched to a gene; V was cut back by 2 bases and J by 5 bases. Germline V CDR1 and CDR2: KGHSH, LQKENI. CDR3 length: 19 amino acids. As DNA, the CDR3 is TGTGCCAGCTCACCAGATAGTCCGGGACAGGGGGCTAATTACCACGAGCAGTACTTC. This translates into CASSPDSPGQGANYHEQYF.

The DNA for the CDR3 is TGTGCCAGCAGCTCGACCCCTCTCATTGAGACAGGGGGCAACTATGGCTACACCTTC. Amino acids: CASSSTPLIETGGNYGYTF. J is TRBJ1-2 and V is TRBV7-6, with 10 bases identical to TRBD1. V shed 4 bases and J 2 bases; nucleotides not matched to a gene: 16. Germline loops: CDR1 SGHVS, CDR2 FNYEAQ. This CDR3 contains 19 residues.

This chain uses TRBV10-3 with TRBJ2-3, with D maybe TRBD1 (6 bases). This CDR3 region has 13 residues. Trimming removed 3 bases at V and 4 bases at J, with 8 bases between. Germline V gives CDR1 ENHRY, CDR2 SYGVKD. The CDR3 coding sequence is TGTGCCATCAGTGACCAGGGGTCAGATACGCAGTATTTT. This encodes CAISDQGSDTQYF.

The V gene is TRBV13, the J gene TRBJ2-3, with no clear D. The V gene's germline CDR1 is PRHDT and CDR2 FYEKMQ (reference sequence). This CDR3 contains 13 residues. V shed 1 base and J shed 1 base, with 3 bases lying between them. The CDR3 loop reads CASSLERTDTQYF. Here the CDR3 DNA reads TGTGCCAGCAGCTTAGAGCGCACAGATACGCAGTATTTT.

The rearrangement uses TRBV24-1 and TRBJ2-1; 10 nucleotides align to TRBD1. The V segment lost 4 bases and the J segment 14 bases; nucleotides outside the gene matches: 16. The CDR3 has 16 amino acids. CDR1 is KGHDR and CDR2 is SFDVKD in the germline V gene. CDR3 DNA sequence: TGTGCCACCAGTGACTCGACAGGGGGCTACGGTTTTAAGGAGTTCTTC. It codes for CATSDSTGGYGFKEFF.

This chain uses TRBV6-5 with TRBJ1-1, with D possibly matching TRBD1 (5 bases). The germline gives CDR1 MNHEY, CDR2 SVGAGI. The V end lost 8 bases, the J end lost 7 bases, and 11 bases lay between the germline ends. The CDR3 runs 11 residues. CDR3 amino acids: CASQGPSEAFF. CDR3 coding DNA: TGTGCCAGCCAGGGTCCCAGTGAAGCTTTCTTT.

V is TRBV5-1 and J is TRBJ2-1; 9 bases are a match to TRBD1. This CDR3 is 16 amino acids long. The germline CDR1 and CDR2 sequences are SGHRS and YFSETQ. The J segment lost 15 bases and the V segment lost 1 base, leaving 17 bases of the junction unmatched. CDR3 nucleotide sequence: TGCGCCAGCAGCTTGACCGCCTCCCTCCCCGGGACAGGGAGGTTCTTC. This sequence encodes CASSLTASLPGTGRFF.

The table lists this clone with many counts. The chain carries TRBV13 and TRBJ1-1, with 9 bases identical to TRBD1. This CDR3 has 16 residues. Germline CDR1 is PRHDT and CDR2 is FYEKMQ (reference sequence). V was clipped by 5 bases and J by 4 bases; unmatched bases: 11. Here the CDR3 reads CASSPSGDRVGTEAFF. In DNA form, the CDR3 reads TGTGCCAGCAGCCCGTCGGGGGACAGGGTTGGCACTGAAGCTTTCTTT.

The chain couples TRBV7-9 to TRBJ1-1, with no clear D. Trimming removed 0 bases at V and 5 bases at J, with 7 bases between. CDR3 length: 13 residues. Germline V gene sequence: CDR1 SEHNR, CDR2 FQNEAQ (reference sequence). The CDR3 loop is CASSLAEGTEAFF. The CDR3 coding sequence is TGTGCCAGCAGCTTAGCAGAGGGAACTGAAGCTTTCTTT.

The rearrangement links TRBV19 to TRBJ2-1; the match to TRBD2 covers 12 bases. Germline assignment: CDR1 LNHDA and CDR2 SQIVND (reference sequence). V trimming: 7 bases; J trimming: 10 bases; junction bases outside the gene matches: 5. The CDR3 extends over 13 amino acids. This chain's CDR3 is CASTLAGGDEQFF. For the CDR3, the DNA is TGTGCCAGTACACTAGCGGGAGGTGACGAGCAGTTCTTC.